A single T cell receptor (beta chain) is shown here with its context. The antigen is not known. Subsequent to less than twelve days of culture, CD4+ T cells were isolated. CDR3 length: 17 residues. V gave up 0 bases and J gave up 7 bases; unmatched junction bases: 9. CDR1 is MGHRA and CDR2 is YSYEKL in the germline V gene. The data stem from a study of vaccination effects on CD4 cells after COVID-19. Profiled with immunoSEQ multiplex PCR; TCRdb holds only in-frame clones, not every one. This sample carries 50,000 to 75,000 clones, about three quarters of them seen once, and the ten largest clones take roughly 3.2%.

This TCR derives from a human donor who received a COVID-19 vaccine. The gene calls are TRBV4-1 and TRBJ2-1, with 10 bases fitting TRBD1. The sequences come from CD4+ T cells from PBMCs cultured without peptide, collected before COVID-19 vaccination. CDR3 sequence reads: CASSQDHGTGARNEQFF. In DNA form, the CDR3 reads TGCGCCAGCAGCCAAGATCACGGGACAGGGGCGCGGAATGAGCAGTTCTTC.